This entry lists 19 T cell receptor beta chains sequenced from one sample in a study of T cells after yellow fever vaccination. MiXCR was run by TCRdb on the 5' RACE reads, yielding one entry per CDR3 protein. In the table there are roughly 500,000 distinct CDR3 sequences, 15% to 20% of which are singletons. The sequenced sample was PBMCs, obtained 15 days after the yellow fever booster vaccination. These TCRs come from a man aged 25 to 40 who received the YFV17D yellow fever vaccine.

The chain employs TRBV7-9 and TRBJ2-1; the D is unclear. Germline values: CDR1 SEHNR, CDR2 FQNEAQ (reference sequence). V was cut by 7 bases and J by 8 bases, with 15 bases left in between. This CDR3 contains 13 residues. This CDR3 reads CASNGKIVDEQFF. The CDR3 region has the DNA TGTGCCAGCAACGGCAAGATCGTCGATGAGCAGTTCTTC.

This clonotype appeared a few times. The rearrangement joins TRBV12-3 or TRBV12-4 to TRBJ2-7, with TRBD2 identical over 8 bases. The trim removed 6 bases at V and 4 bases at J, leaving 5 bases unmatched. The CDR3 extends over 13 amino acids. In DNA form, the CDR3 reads TGTGCCAGCAGACGGGAGGGTTCGTACGAGCAGTACTTC. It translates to CASRREGSYEQYF.

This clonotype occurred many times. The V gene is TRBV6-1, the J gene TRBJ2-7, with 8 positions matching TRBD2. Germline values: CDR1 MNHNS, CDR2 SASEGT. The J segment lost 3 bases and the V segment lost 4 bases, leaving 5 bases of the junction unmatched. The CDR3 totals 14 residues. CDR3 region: CASSARGGHYEQYF. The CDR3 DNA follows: TGTGCCAGCAGTGCCCGGGGGGGTCACTACGAGCAGTACTTC.

The DNA of the CDR3 is TGTGCCAGATCCGTCCCAGAGACCCAGTACTTC. As protein: CARSVPETQYF. The chain employs TRBV14 and TRBJ2-5, with D unresolved. CDR3 length equals 11 residues. V lost 9 bases and J 4 bases, leaving 9 bases between the germline ends. CDR1 and CDR2 from the germline V gene are SGHDN and FVKESK.

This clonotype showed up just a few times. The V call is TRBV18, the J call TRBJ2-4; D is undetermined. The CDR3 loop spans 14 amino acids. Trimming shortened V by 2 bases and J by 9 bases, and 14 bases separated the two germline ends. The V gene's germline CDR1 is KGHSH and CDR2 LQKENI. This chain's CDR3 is CASSPYLGSGIQYF. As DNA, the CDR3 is TGTGCCAGCTCACCATATCTAGGATCAGGCATTCAGTACTTC.

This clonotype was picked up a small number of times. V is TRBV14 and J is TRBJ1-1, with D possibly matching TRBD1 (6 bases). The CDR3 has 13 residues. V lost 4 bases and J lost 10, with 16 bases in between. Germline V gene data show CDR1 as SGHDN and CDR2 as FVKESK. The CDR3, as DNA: TGTGCCAGCAGCCCCGAAACAGGGTTACGAGCTTTCTTT. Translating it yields CASSPETGLRAFF.

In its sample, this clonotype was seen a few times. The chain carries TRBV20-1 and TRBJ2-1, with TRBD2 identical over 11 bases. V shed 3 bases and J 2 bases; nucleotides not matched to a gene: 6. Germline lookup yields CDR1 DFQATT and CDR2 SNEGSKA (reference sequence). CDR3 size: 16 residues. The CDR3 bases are TGCAGTGCTAGTCCCGAGACTAGCGGGACCTACAATGAGCAGTTCTTC. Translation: CSASPETSGTYNEQFF.

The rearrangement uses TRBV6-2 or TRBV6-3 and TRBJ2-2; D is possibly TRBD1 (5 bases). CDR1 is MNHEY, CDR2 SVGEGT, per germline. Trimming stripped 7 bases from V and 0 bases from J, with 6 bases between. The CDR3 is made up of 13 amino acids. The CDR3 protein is CASMDTNTGELFF. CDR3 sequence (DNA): TGTGCCAGCATGGACACGAACACCGGGGAGCTGTTTTTT.

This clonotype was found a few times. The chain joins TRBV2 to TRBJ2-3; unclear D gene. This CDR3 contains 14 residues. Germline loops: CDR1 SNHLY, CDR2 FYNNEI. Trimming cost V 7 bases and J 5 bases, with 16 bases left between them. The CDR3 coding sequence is TGTGCCAGCACGAGGACCACCCGCGAAGATACGCAGTATTTT. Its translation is CASTRTTREDTQYF.

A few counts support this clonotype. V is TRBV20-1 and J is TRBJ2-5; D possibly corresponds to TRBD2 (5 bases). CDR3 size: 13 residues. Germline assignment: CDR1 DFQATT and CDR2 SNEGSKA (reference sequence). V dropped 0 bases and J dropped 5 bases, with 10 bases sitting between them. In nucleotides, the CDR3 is TGCAGTGCTAGAGAGCGGCGGAGGGAGACCCAGTACTTC. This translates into CSARERRRETQYF.

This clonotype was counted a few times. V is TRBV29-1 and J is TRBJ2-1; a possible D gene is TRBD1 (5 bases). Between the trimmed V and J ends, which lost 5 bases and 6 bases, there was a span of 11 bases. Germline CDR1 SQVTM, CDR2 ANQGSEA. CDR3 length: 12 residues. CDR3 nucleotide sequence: TGCAGCGTTCAAAGGGGTTTCAATGAGCAGTTCTTC. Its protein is CSVQRGFNEQFF.

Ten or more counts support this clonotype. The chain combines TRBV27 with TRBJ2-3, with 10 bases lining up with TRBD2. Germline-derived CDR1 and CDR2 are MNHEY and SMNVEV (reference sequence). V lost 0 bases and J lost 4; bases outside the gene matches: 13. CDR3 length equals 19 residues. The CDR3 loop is CASSLSSGWGTSVPDTQYF. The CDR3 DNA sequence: TGTGCCAGCAGTTTATCTTCGGGGTGGGGGACTAGCGTTCCAGATACGCAGTATTTT.

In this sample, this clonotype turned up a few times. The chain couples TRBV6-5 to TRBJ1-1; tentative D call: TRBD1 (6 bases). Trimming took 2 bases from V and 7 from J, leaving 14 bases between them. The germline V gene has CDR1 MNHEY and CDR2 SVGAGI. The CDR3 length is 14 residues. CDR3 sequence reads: CASSYEGRGGEAFF. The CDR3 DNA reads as TGTGCCAGCAGTTACGAGGGCAGGGGCGGTGAAGCTTTCTTT.

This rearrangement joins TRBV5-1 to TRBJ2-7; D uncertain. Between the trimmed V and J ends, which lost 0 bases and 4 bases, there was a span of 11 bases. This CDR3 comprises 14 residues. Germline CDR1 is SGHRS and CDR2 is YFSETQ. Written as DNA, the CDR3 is TGCGCCAGCAGCTTGGAGCATCGGTCTTACGAGCAGTACTTC. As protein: CASSLEHRSYEQYF. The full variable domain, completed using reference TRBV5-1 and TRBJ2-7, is KAGVTQTPRYLIKTRGQQVTLSCSPISGHRSVSWYQQTPGQGLQFLFEYFSETQRNKGNFPGRFSGRQFSNSRSEMNVSTLELGDSALYLCASSLEHRSYEQYFGPGTRLTVT.

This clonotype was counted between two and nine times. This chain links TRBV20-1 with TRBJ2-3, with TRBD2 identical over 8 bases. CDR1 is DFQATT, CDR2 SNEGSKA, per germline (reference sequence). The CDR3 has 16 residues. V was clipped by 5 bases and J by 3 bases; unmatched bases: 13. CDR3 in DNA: TGCAGTGCTCCCGGGTGGCAGCGGGAGTTTACAGATACGCAGTATTTT. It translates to CSAPGWQREFTDTQYF.

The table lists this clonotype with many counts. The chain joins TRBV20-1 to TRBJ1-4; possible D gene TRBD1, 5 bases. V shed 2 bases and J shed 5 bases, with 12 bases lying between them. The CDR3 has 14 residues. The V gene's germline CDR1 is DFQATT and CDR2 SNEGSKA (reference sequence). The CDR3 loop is CSARSTGRNEKLFF. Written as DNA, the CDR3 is TGCAGTGCTAGATCTACAGGCCGGAATGAAAAACTGTTTTTT.

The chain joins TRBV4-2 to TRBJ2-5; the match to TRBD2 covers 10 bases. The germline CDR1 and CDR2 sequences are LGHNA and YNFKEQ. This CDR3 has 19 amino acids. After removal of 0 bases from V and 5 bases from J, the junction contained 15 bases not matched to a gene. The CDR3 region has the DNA TGTGCCAGCAGCCAAGATCGCGGCCAGCGGGAGGGCAGGAGGGAGACCCAGTACTTC. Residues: CASSQDRGQREGRRETQYF.

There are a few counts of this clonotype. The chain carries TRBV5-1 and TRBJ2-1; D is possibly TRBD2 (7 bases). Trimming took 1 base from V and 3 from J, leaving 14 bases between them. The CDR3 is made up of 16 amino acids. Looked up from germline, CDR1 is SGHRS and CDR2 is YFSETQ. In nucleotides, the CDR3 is TGCGCCAGCAGCTTGTCTACAGGGAGGGTCTACAATGAGCAGTTCTTC. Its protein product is CASSLSTGRVYNEQFF.

CDR3 coding DNA: TGCAGTGCTAGGCCAGGGACCTACGAGCAGTACTTC. It translates to CSARPGTYEQYF. The J gene is TRBJ2-7, the V gene TRBV20-1; weak D call: TRBD1 (5 bases). This CDR3 contains 12 residues. Trimming removed 3 bases from V and 2 bases from J, with 8 bases in between. CDR1 DFQATT and CDR2 SNEGSKA come from the germline V gene (reference sequence).